This TCR beta chain was profiled in a study of beta chain features in type 1 diabetes. The entirety of the isolated RNA underwent reverse transcription, so expressed TCRB transcripts were sequenced. Profiled with immunoSEQ multiplex PCR; TCRdb holds only in-frame clones, not every one. The table records 280,000 or so clones, about 15% of them present only once. CDR3 length: 14 residues. Trimming pared 3 bases from V and 4 bases from J, leaving 11 bases between. CDR1 and CDR2 from the germline V gene are LNHDA and SQIVND (reference sequence). Points on this clone: Antigen: not known.

Points from the study as a whole: Small HLA sub-analyses could not settle whether HLA shapes TCRB rearrangement. All four CD4+ subsets from Type 1 diabetes patients carried moderately but significantly shorter TCRB CDR3s. Insertions were fewer and deletions more numerous at VDJ junctions in type 1 diabetes patients.

The chain combines TRBV19 with TRBJ2-3; D perhaps matches TRBD1 (5 bases). Sequenced: naive CD4+ T cells from blood. The TCR comes from a man aged 18 to 29 with type 1 diabetes. CDR3 in DNA: TGTGCCAGTAGTATTCGGCAGGGATCAGATACGCAGTATTTT. Its translation is CASSIRQGSDTQYF.